These 7 T cell receptor beta chains came from one sample sequenced in a study of cytomegalovirus exposure and HLA in healthy donors. Vbeta (60) and Jbeta (13) primers were used in the PCR. Generated by immunoSEQ multiplex PCR, the TCRdb table keeps only in-frame clones and is missing some. The sample shows around 90,000 clones, about 89% of them seen only once. The sequenced material came from PBMCs. These receptors were collected from a man aged 25 to 45 in good health and CMV-seropositive.

The chain recombines TRBV28 with TRBJ1-4; 9 nucleotides align to TRBD1. Germline assignment: CDR1 MDHEN and CDR2 SYDVKM. The CDR3 spans 14 residues. Trimming cost V 6 bases and J 8 bases; bases outside gene matches: 7. Written as DNA, the CDR3 is TGTGCCAGCAGCCCCTACAGGGGGCGGGAAAAACTGTTTTTT. Amino acid sequence: CASSPYRGREKLFF. The full variable domain, completed using reference TRBV28 and TRBJ1-4, is DVKVTQSSRYLVKRTGEKVFLECVQDMDHENMFWYRQDPGLGLRLIYFSYDVKMKEKGDIPEGYSVSREKKERFSLILESASTNQTSMYLCASSPYRGREKLFFGSGTQLSVL.

The chain uses TRBV5-1 and TRBJ2-7, with 10 bases aligning to TRBD1. The CDR3 is 16 amino acids. Germline values: CDR1 SGHRS, CDR2 YFSETQ. The V segment lost 4 bases and the J segment 1 base; nucleotides outside the gene matches: 8. The CDR3 loop reads CASSAGTGDLSYEQYF. As DNA, the CDR3 is TGCGCCAGCAGCGCGGGGACAGGGGATTTGTCCTACGAGCAGTACTTC.

J is TRBJ2-2 and V is TRBV25-1; tentative D call: TRBD1 (7 bases). Germline CDR1 is MGHDK and CDR2 is SYGVNS. V gave up 0 bases and J gave up 5 bases, with 13 bases separating them. The CDR3 sequence is 16 residues long. The CDR3 reads CASSEYGGGVTGELFF. For the CDR3, the DNA is TGTGCCAGCAGTGAATATGGAGGGGGCGTAACCGGGGAGCTGTTTTTT.

The chain recombines TRBV5-5 with TRBJ2-2; 7 bases are shared with TRBD2. J gave up 3 bases and V 4 bases, and 6 bases lay outside the gene matches. CDR1 and CDR2 (germline): SGHKS, YYEKEE (reference sequence). The CDR3 is made up of 15 amino acids. The DNA of the CDR3 is TGTGCCAGCAGCCCCTCCGCGGGGGACACCGGGGAGCTGTTTTTT. This codes for CASSPSAGDTGELFF.

This chain connects TRBV28 to TRBJ2-5; weak D call: TRBD1 (6 bases). The CDR3 is made up of 14 amino acids. Looked up from germline, CDR1 is MDHEN and CDR2 is SYDVKM. The V gene lost 5 bases and the J gene lost 0 bases, with 10 bases spanning the gap. The chain's CDR3 is CASSSGQHQETQYF. For the CDR3, the DNA is TGTGCCAGCAGTAGCGGACAGCACCAAGAGACCCAGTACTTC.

The rearrangement joins TRBV6-6 to TRBJ2-1, with 8 bases that match TRBD2. CDR1 is MNHNY and CDR2 is SVGAGI in the germline V gene (reference sequence). This CDR3 has 16 residues. The junction had 9 bases not matched to a gene; V was cut back by 0 bases and J by 8 bases. The CDR3 protein is CASSYSKTSGSDEQFF. CDR3 nucleotide sequence: TGTGCCAGCAGTTACTCGAAAACTAGCGGCTCGGATGAGCAGTTCTTC.

CDR3 bases: TGTGCCACCAGAGGAAAGGGGGCCGGGAGCCGCTCCTACAATGAGCAGTTCTTC. Translating gives CATRGKGAGSRSYNEQFF. The V and J genes are TRBV15 and TRBJ2-1; tentatively, D is TRBD1 (7 bases). V gave up 6 bases and J gave up 0 bases, with 21 bases separating them. CDR1 is LNHNV and CDR2 is YYDKDF in the germline V gene (reference sequence). This CDR3 has 18 amino acids.